This T cell receptor beta chain came from a study of OX40 agonist ivuxolimab in advanced cancers. Findings and limits, study-wide: With doses of 0.1 to 3.0 mg/kg, CD4+ and CD8+ blood T cells had undergone clonal expansion by week 6.

Sequenced by immunoSEQ multiplex PCR; TCRdb stores in-frame clones only, minus some. The sample lists fewer than 100,000 clones; about 93% were seen once. Turning to this clone: Its antigen is currently unknown.

The receptor was derived from an adult with an advanced solid tumor such as melanoma, head and neck, liver or kidney cancer. The sample was CD4+ or CD8+ T cells sorted from blood, taken in a trial of the OX40 agonist ivuxolimab.

The CDR3 is CASSQGRDSNQPQHF. The CDR3 DNA sequence: TGTGCCAGCAGCCAAGGCCGGGACAGCAATCAGCCCCAGCATTTT. J is TRBJ1-5 and V is TRBV6-6; TRBD1 might be the D (5 bases). V was pared by 6 bases and J by 1 base, with 13 bases between. The germline CDR1 and CDR2 sequences are MNHNY and SVGAGI (reference sequence). The CDR3 spans 15 residues.